This TCR beta chain was profiled in a study of technical replicates of blood from a few donors. The germline V gene encodes CDR1 SGHRS and CDR2 YFSETQ. V lost 1 base, J lost 4 bases, and 4 bases stayed unmatched. The CDR3 covers 15 residues. Libraries were prepared by immunoSEQ multiplex PCR; TCRdb keeps only in-frame clonotypes and omits some of them. The repertoire holds about 79,000 clones, with 85% to 95% as singletons. The specimen sequenced was T cells isolated from PBMCs. The clonotype was recovered from a human donor in good health. The chain couples TRBV5-1 to TRBJ2-1; TRBD2 matches at 8 bases. Here the CDR3 DNA reads TGCGCCAGCAGCTTGTATCCGGGGGGGTACAATGAGCAGTTCTTC. As protein: CASSLYPGGYNEQFF.